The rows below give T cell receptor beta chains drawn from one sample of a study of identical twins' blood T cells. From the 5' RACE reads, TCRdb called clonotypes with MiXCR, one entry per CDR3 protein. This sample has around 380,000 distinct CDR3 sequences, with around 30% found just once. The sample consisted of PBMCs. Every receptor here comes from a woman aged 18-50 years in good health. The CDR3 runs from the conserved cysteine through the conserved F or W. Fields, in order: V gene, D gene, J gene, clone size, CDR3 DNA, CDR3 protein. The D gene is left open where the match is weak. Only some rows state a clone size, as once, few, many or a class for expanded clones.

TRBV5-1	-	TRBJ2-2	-	TGCGCCAGCAGCTTGGAGATCGGGGGTACCGGGGAGCTGTTTTTT	CASSLEIGGTGELFF
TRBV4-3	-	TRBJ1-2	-	TGCGCCAGCAGCCAAGAAAAGGGGCAGGGACGGGACTACACCTTC	CASSQEKGQGRDYTF
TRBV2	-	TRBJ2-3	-	TGTGCCAGCAGTGAGTTCGGAGGAAGCACAGATACGCAGTATTTT	CASSEFGGSTDTQYF
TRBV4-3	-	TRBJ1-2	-	TGCGCCAGCAGCCAATGGCAGGAGTATGGCTACACCTTC	CASSQWQEYGYTF
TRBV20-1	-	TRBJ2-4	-	TGCAGTGCTAGAGATCAGCGGACTATTCAGTACTTC	CSARDQRTIQYF
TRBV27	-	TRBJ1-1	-	TGTGCCAGCTCCCCCTTGGGCAGGCAAAACACTGAAGCTTTCTTT	CASSPLGRQNTEAFF
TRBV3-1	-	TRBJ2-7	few	TGTGCCAGCAGCAGTACACAGGGTTCCTACGAGCAGTACTTC	CASSSTQGSYEQYF
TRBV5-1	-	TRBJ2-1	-	TGCGCCAGCAGCTTGGACGGTCAGGGAAACGGGGAGCAGTTCTTC	CASSLDGQGNGEQFF
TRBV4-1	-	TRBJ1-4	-	TGCGCCAGCAGCCCAAACTCCGGGACAATAAATTTGCGGGAACTGTTTTTT	CASSPNSGTINLRELFF
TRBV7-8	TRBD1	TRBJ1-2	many	TGTGCCAGCAGCTTAGCGACAGGGACGTGGGATGGCTACACCTTC	CASSLATGTWDGYTF
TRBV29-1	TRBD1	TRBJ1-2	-	TGCAGCGTTGAAGGACAGGGTAGTTTCTATGGCTACACCTTC	CSVEGQGSFYGYTF
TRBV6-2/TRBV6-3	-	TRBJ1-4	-	TGTGCCAGCCTGCGGCAGAGTAATGAAAAACTGTTTTTT	CASLRQSNEKLFF
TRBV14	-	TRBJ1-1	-	TGTGCCAGCAACCGCGGGAGGGTCACTGAAGCTTTCTTT	CASNRGRVTEAFF
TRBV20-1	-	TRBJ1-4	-	TGCAGTGCTGACGCAACTAATGAAAAACTGTTTTTT	CSADATNEKLFF
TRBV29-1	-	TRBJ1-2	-	TGCAGCGTTGAAGAAGGGGTCCGCGCACGAGGCTACACCTTC	CSVEEGVRARGYTF
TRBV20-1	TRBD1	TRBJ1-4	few	TGCAGTGCAACGACAGGGGCCGCAAATGAAAAACTGTTTTTT	CSATTGAANEKLFF
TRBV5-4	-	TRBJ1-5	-	TGTGCCAGCAGCTTACTGGGTACTGGGCAGCCCCAGCATTTT	CASSLLGTGQPQHF
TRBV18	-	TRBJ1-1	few	TGTGCCAGCTCTCCACCAGACAGGCGCTCTAAGGCTTTCTTT	CASSPPDRRSKAFF
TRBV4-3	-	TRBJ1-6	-	TGCGCCAGCAGCCAAGTAAAGTATAATTCACCCCTCCACTTT	CASSQVKYNSPLHF
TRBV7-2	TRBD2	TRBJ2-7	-	TGTGCCAGCAGAAGGAGCGGGAGCTACGAGCAGTACTTC	CASRRSGSYEQYF
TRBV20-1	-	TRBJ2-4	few	TGCAGTGCTAGGCTTCCAATGGGGGACATTCAGTACTTC	CSARLPMGDIQYF
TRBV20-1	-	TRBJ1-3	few	TGCAGTGCTGAAGGGACTGACAGAAACACCATATATTTT	CSAEGTDRNTIYF
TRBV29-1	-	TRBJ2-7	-	TGCAGCGTCAGGGGTTCCTCGGGCGTGCAGTACTTC	CSVRGSSGVQYF
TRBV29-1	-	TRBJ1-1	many	TGCAGCGTTCGGGACAACATGAACACTGAAGCTTTCTTT	CSVRDNMNTEAFF
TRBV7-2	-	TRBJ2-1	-	TGTGCCAGCAGCTCCCGAGATTACAATGAGCAGTTCTTC	CASSSRDYNEQFF
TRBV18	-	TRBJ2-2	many	TGTGCCAGCTCACCACAAGCTACGGAGCTGTTTTTT	CASSPQATELFF
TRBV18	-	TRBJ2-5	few	TGTGCCAGCTCACGTTCAGGAGAGACCCAGTACTTC	CASSRSGETQYF
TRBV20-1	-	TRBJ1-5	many	TGCAGTGCTGGAGGGAGAGGGATTCAGCCCCAGCATTTT	CSAGGRGIQPQHF
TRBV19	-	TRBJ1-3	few	TGTGCCAGTAGTCCGCGGACGGATCCTGGAAACACCATATATTTT	CASSPRTDPGNTIYF
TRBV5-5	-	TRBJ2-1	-	TGTGCCAGCAGCTTGCTGGGGAGCACGTCCTACAATGAGCAGTTCTTC	CASSLLGSTSYNEQFF
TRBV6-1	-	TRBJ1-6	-	TGTGCCAGCAGTGAATTTCCGACGGCATATAATTCACCCCTCCACTTT	CASSEFPTAYNSPLHF
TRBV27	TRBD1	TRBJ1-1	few	TGTGCCAGCAGCGCATTCCCCCTTTCGACAGGGACGACTGAAGCTTTCTTT	CASSAFPLSTGTTEAFF
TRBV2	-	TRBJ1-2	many	TGTGCCAGCAGGGGGAGGGTACAGGGAAACTATGGCTACACCTTC	CASRGRVQGNYGYTF
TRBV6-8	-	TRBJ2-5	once	TGTGCCAGCATGTGTAAGGAGACCCAGTACTTC	CASMCKETQYF
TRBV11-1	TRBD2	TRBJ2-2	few	TGTGCCAGCAGCTTAAGGAAGCGGGGGAACACCGGGGAGCTGTTTTTT	CASSLRKRGNTGELFF
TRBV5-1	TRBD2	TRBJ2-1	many	TGCGCCAGCAGCGCTGGGACTAGCGGGTACAATGAGCAGTTCTTC	CASSAGTSGYNEQFF
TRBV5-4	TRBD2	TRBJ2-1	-	TGTGCCAGCAGCTTGATGACTAGCGGATCGAATGAGCAGTTCTTC	CASSLMTSGSNEQFF
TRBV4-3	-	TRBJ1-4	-	TGCGCCAGCAGCCAAGTCGGACAAGAAGGTGAAAAACTGTTTTTT	CASSQVGQEGEKLFF
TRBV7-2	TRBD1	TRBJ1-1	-	TGTGCCAGCAGCAGAATGTCAGGGGGAAACACTGAAGCTTTCTTT	CASSRMSGGNTEAFF
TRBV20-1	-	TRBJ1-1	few	TGCAGTGCTGCAGGGGTCTTGAACACTGAAGCTTTCTTT	CSAAGVLNTEAFF
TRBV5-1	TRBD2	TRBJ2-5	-	TGCGCCAGCAGCTTGGATTTAGCGGGAGGGCCGAAGACCCAGTACTTC	CASSLDLAGGPKTQYF
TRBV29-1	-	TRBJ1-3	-	TGCAGCGTTGAATCTGGGATCCGAAACACCATATATTTT	CSVESGIRNTIYF
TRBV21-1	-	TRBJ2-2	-	TGTCTTGTGCCAGCATATTTGGGACAGGGGGCAATCACCGGGGAGCTGTTTTTT	CLVPAYLGQGAITGELFF
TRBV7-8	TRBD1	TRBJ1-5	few	TGTGCCAGCAGCTCCGCTCTTGGACAGGATGGGCAGCCCCAGCATTTT	CASSSALGQDGQPQHF
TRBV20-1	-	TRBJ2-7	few	TGCAGTGCTAGAAAATTTCGCGGGAAGCCTACGCAGCAGTACTTC	CSARKFRGKPTQQYF
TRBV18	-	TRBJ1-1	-	TGTGCCAGCTCACCACCGGAGGGCCTCGAAGCTTTCTTT	CASSPPEGLEAFF
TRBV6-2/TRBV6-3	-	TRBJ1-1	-	TGTGCCAGCAGTTACTCAGGGACGGCAAACACTGAAGCTTTCTTT	CASSYSGTANTEAFF
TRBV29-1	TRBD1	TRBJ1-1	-	TGCAGCGGGGGGGACAGGGGCTTGGTGGAAGCTTTCTTT	CSGGDRGLVEAFF
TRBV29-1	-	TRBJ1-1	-	TGCAGCGTCCTTACGCGGCGGAACACTGAAGCTTTCTTT	CSVLTRRNTEAFF
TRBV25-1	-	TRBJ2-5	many	TGTGCCAGCAGTGAAGGTTCTGGGTCCTTAGAAGAGACCCAGTACTTC	CASSEGSGSLEETQYF
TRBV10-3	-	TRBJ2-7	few	TGTGCCATCAGTGAGGGAATCCAGGGAGAGCAGTACTTC	CAISEGIQGEQYF
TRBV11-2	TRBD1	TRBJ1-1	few	TGTGCCAGCAGCCAGACGACAGGGCGAACTGAAGCTTTCTTT	CASSQTTGRTEAFF
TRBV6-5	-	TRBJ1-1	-	TGTGCCAGCAGAATGACAGGTTTAGAAGCTTTCTTT	CASRMTGLEAFF
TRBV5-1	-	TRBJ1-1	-	TGCGCCAGCATCCCCGAGACTCGGAGAACTGAAGCTTTCTTT	CASIPETRRTEAFF
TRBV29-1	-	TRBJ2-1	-	TGCGGCGTTCAATCACCGGGACTTGGTATTAATGAGCAGTTCTTC	CGVQSPGLGINEQFF